Presented here are 15 T cell receptor beta chains from one specimen sequenced in a study of OX40 agonist ivuxolimab in advanced cancers. Clones were sequenced by immunoSEQ multiplex PCR, and TCRdb holds only the in-frame ones, with some missing. The sample has some 99,000 clones, around 90% seen once; the top ten hold 1.5% to 2%. Sequences were derived from CD4+ or CD8+ T cells sorted from blood, sampled in a trial of the OX40 agonist ivuxolimab. The receptors here all came from an adult with an advanced solid tumor such as melanoma, head and neck, liver or kidney cancer.

The chain joins TRBV6-1 to TRBJ2-5, with D perhaps TRBD2 (5 bases). The germline CDR1 and CDR2 sequences are MNHNS and SASEGT. This CDR3 is built from 14 residues. V was trimmed by 5 bases and J by 4 bases, leaving 14 bases between them. In nucleotides, the CDR3 is TGTGCCAGCAGTCCCAGGACCGGAGGAGAGACCCAGTACTTC. Translated: CASSPRTGGETQYF.

The chain has TRBV7-3 and TRBJ1-1; possible D gene TRBD1, 6 bases. The CDR3 has 14 amino acids. V lost 5 bases, J lost 6 bases, and 16 bases lay in between. Germline values: CDR1 SGHTA, CDR2 FQGTGA. For the CDR3, the DNA is TGTGCCAGCAGCCCGGACAGCTATTCTTCTGAAGCTTTCTTT. Its translation is CASSPDSYSSEAFF.

The J gene is TRBJ1-1, the V gene TRBV7-2, with 8 bases lining up with TRBD1. J lost 2 bases, V lost 2 bases, and 4 bases had no gene match. This CDR3 comprises 15 residues. CDR1 SGHTA and CDR2 FQGNSA come from the germline V gene. The DNA for the CDR3 is TGTGCCAGCAGCTTACAGGGACAGGCTAACACTGAAGCTTTCTTT. Translated, it gives CASSLQGQANTEAFF.

The rearrangement joins TRBV28 to TRBJ2-1; 8 bases are shared with TRBD1. Germline assignment: CDR1 MDHEN and CDR2 SYDVKM. The CDR3 runs to 15 residues. V was pared by 10 bases and J by 1 base, with 9 bases of the junction left unmatched. The CDR3, as DNA: TGTGCCACCCGGAAACGGACAGGGTCCTACAATGAGCAGTTCTTC. This encodes CATRKRTGSYNEQFF.

The rearrangement joins TRBV4-2 to TRBJ2-2; the D gene could be TRBD1 or TRBD2 (5 bases each). Germline CDR1 is LGHNA and CDR2 is YNFKEQ. The CDR3 loop spans 15 amino acids. V was pared by 6 bases and J by 7 bases, with 18 bases between. The CDR3 is CASRPGHRDDGELFF. The CDR3 nucleotides read TGTGCCAGCAGACCTGGACACCGGGATGACGGGGAGCTGTTTTTT.

The rearrangement links TRBV7-9 to TRBJ1-5; D is undetermined. Trimming pared 4 bases from V and 4 bases from J, leaving 5 bases between. CDR3 length: 12 residues. CDR1 and CDR2 (germline): SEHNR, FQNEAQ (reference sequence). In DNA, the CDR3 is TGTGCCAGCAGCTCGATTAATCAGCCCCAGCATTTT. Translation: CASSSINQPQHF.

J is TRBJ2-2 and V is TRBV28; D gene uncertain. The V gene's germline CDR1 is MDHEN and CDR2 SYDVKM. The length of the CDR3 is 13 residues. Trimming took 4 bases from V and 4 from J, leaving 7 bases between them. DNA for the CDR3: TGTGCCAGCAGTTCCCGGCTCACCGGGGAGCTGTTTTTT. The encoded protein is CASSSRLTGELFF.

The chain couples TRBV5-4 to TRBJ1-6; a possible D gene is TRBD1 (6 bases). The length of the CDR3 is 14 residues. Trimming left V 3 bases short and J 7 bases short, with 11 bases between. The germline CDR1 and CDR2 sequences are SGHNT and YYREEE (reference sequence). The CDR3 DNA reads as TGTGCCAGCAGCTACAAGGACAGAAATTCACCCCTCCACTTT. Amino acids: CASSYKDRNSPLHF.

As for this clone: At the DNA level, this CDR3 is encoded by other sequences in the same sample as well. V usage is TRBV7-6 and J usage is TRBJ2-2, with a weak D call TRBD1 (5 bases). The germline V gene encodes CDR1 SGHVS and CDR2 FNYEAQ. This CDR3 has 15 residues. Trimming pared 0 bases from V and 3 bases from J, leaving 8 bases between. Here the CDR3 DNA reads TGTGCCAGCAGCTTAGCCCTAGGGGACACCGGGGAGCTGTTTTTT. It translates to CASSLALGDTGELFF.

The rearrangement joins TRBV4-1 to TRBJ1-2; no reliable D call. CDR3 length equals 15 residues. V dropped 1 base and J dropped 5 bases, with 14 bases sitting between them. The germline CDR1 and CDR2 sequences are MGHRA and YSYEKL. The chain's CDR3 is CASSQGSGIGYGYTF. The CDR3 nucleotides read TGCGCCAGCAGCCAAGGTTCGGGGATCGGGTATGGCTACACCTTC.

CDR3 region: CASSLDALSTGVGTEAFF. The CDR3, as DNA: TGTGCCAGCAGCTTAGATGCCCTATCGACAGGGGTCGGCACTGAAGCTTTCTTT. This rearrangement joins TRBV7-8 to TRBJ1-1; 8 bases line up with TRBD1. The germline V gene has CDR1 SGHVS and CDR2 FQNEAQ. CDR3 length: 18 residues. After removal of 1 base from V and 4 bases from J, the junction contained 14 bases not matched to a gene. The full variable domain, rest sourced from reference TRBV7-8 and TRBJ1-1, is GAGVSQSPRYKVAKRGQDVALRCDPISGHVSLFWYQQALGQGPEFLTYFQNEAQLDKSGLPSDRFFAERPEGSVSTLKIQRTQQEDSAVYLCASSLDALSTGVGTEAFFGQGTRLTVV.

The gene calls are TRBV19 and TRBJ1-1; 7 bases match TRBD1. The germline gives CDR1 LNHDA, CDR2 SQIVND (reference sequence). CDR3 size: 15 residues. V gave up 7 bases and J gave up 0 bases; unmatched junction bases: 8. CDR3 DNA sequence: TGTGCCAGTACCTCCCAACAGGGGTTGAACACTGAAGCTTTCTTT. This gives the protein CASTSQQGLNTEAFF.

The chain is built from TRBV29-1 and TRBJ2-1, with a tentative D call TRBD1 (5 bases). Germline V lookup: CDR1 SQVTM, CDR2 ANQGSEA. With 6 bases removed from V and 4 bases from J, the gap between germline ends came to 13 bases. CDR3 size: 13 residues. CDR3 residues: CSVRGGAYNEQFF. The DNA for the CDR3 is TGCAGCGTGCGCGGTGGGGCATACAATGAGCAGTTCTTC.

The rearrangement links TRBV18 to TRBJ2-3; 7 positions match TRBD1. V shed 6 bases, J shed 0 bases, and the junction held 9 bases outside the gene matches. CDR1 is KGHSH, CDR2 LQKENI, per germline. The CDR3 extends over 16 amino acids. In nucleotides, the CDR3 is TGTGCCAGCTCCCCGGCCGGGACAGAGAGCACAGATACGCAGTATTTT. The encoded protein is CASSPAGTESTDTQYF.

This rearrangement joins TRBV6-1 to TRBJ1-5; TRBD1 matches 7 bases. From germline, CDR1 is MNHNS and CDR2 SASEGT. The V and J ends lost 6 bases and 1 base, in that order; junction bases with no gene match: 3. CDR3 length: 14 amino acids. Here the CDR3 reads CASRETGSNQPQHF. The CDR3 DNA sequence: TGTGCCAGCAGGGAGACAGGGAGCAATCAGCCCCAGCATTTT.